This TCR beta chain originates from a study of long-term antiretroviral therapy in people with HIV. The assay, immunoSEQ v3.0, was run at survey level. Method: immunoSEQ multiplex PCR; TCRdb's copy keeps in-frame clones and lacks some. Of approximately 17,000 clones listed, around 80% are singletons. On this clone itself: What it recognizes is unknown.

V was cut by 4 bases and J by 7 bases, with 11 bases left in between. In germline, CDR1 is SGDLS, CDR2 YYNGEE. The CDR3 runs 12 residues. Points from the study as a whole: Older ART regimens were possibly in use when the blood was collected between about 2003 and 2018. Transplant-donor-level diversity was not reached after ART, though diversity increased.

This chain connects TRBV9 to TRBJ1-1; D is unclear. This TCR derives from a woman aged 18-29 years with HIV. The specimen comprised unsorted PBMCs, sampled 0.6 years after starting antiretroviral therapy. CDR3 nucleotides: TGTGCCAGCAGCAACCTAAATGGTGAAGCTTTCTTT. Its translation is CASSNLNGEAFF.